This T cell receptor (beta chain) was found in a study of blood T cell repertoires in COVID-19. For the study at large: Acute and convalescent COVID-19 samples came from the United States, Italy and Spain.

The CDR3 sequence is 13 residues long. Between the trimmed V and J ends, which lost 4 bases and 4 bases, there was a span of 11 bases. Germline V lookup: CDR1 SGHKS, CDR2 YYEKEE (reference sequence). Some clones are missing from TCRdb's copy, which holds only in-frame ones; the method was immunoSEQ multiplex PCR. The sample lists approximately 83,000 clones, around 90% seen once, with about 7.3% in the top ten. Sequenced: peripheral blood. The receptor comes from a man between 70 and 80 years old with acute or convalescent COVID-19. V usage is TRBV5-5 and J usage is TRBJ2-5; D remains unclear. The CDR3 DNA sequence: TGTGCCAGCAGCCCACTCTCGAGAGAGACCCAGTACTTC. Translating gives CASSPLSRETQYF. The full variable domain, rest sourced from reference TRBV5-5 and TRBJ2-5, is DAGVTQSPTHLIKTRGQQVTLRCSPISGHKSVSWYQQVLGQGPQFIFQYYEKEERGRGNFPDRFSARQFPNYSSELNVNALLLGDSALYLCASSPLSRETQYFGPGTRLLVL.